This TCR beta chain was obtained from a study of long-term antiretroviral therapy in people with HIV. Study-level results: With ART, diversity went up but was still lower than in transplant donor controls.

This clone was detected once. The antigen is unknown. This was the immunoSEQ v3.0 assay at survey level. Per-sample TRB depth target: about 40,000-55,000 T-cell genomes. Data came from immunoSEQ multiplex PCR; TCRdb stores just in-frame clones and leaves some out. This sample carries 28,000 or so clones, less than 90% of them seen once, and the ten largest clones take about 6.7%. Treatment for all HIV-infected participants took place in the United States. Between the trimmed V and J ends, which lost 2 bases and 6 bases, there was a span of 16 bases. Germline loops: CDR1 WSHSY, CDR2 SAAADI. The CDR3 has 16 residues.

The chain joins TRBV10-2 to TRBJ1-4; D unresolved. Sequenced here: unsorted PBMCs, sampled 0.4 years after starting antiretroviral therapy. The clonotype comes from a young man with HIV. CDR3 protein: CASSERREGLDEKLFF. CDR3 bases: TGCGCCAGCAGTGAGCGGAGAGAGGGTTTGGATGAAAAACTGTTTTTT.